One sample yielded the 17 T cell receptor beta chains listed below, sequenced in a study of T cell responses to AZD1222 COVID-19 vaccine. Clones were read by immunoSEQ multiplex PCR, and TCRdb kept only the in-frame ones, dropping some. The sample carries 100,000 or so clones, roughly nine tenths recorded once. The specimen was peripheral blood, collected 28 days after the second AZD1222 dose. The receptors come from an adult who received the AZD1222 COVID-19 vaccine.

The chain joins TRBV19 to TRBJ1-6, with unresolved D. Trimming stripped 6 bases from V and 4 bases from J, with 7 bases between. This CDR3 spans 13 amino acids. Germline CDR1 LNHDA, CDR2 SQIVND (reference sequence). Here the CDR3 reads CASRRGYNSPLHF. For the CDR3, the DNA is TGTGCCAGTAGGCGAGGATATAATTCACCCCTCCACTTT.

CDR3: CASSRTADTREQFF. The CDR3 bases are TGTGCCAGCAGTCGGACAGCAGATACAAGAGAGCAGTTCTTC. The chain recombines TRBV28 with TRBJ2-1, with D tentatively TRBD1 (6 bases). Deletions cut 5 bases from V and 10 bases from J, with 18 bases between. This CDR3 is built from 14 residues. Germline V gene sequence: CDR1 MDHEN, CDR2 SYDVKM.

The chain uses TRBV5-8 and TRBJ1-5; D gene uncertain. V was shortened by 0 bases and J by 7 bases, with 11 bases between the two germline ends. The CDR3 covers 14 residues. CDR1 and CDR2 (germline): SGHTS, YDEGEE. The CDR3 DNA follows: TGTGCCAGCAGCTTGGCCGGTTTTGGGCAGCCCCAGCATTTT. The encoded protein is CASSLAGFGQPQHF. The full variable domain, its missing parts supplied by reference TRBV5-8 and TRBJ1-5, is EAGVTQSPTHLIKTRGQQATLRCSPISGHTSVYWYQQALGLGLQFLLWYDEGEERNRGNFPPRFSGRQFPNYSSELNVNALELEDSALYLCASSLAGFGQPQHFGDGTRLSIL.

The rearrangement links TRBV5-4 to TRBJ2-1; possible D gene TRBD2, 6 bases. The V and J ends lost 4 bases and 2 bases respectively, with 19 bases between them. The CDR3 runs 17 residues. Germline loops: CDR1 SGHNT, CDR2 YYREEE (reference sequence). The CDR3 spells CASSPQTYGGAYNEQFF. The CDR3 DNA reads TGTGCCAGCAGCCCTCAAACCTACGGGGGAGCCTACAATGAGCAGTTCTTC.

Only one count was recorded for this clone. The chain has TRBV18 and TRBJ2-1, with unresolved D. V lost 0 bases to trimming and J lost 8 bases, with 8 bases between them. CDR1 and CDR2 (germline): KGHSH, LQKENI. CDR3 length: 13 amino acids. CDR3 in DNA: TGTGCCAGCTCACCACCTAGGGCCCATGAGCAGTTCTTC. As protein: CASSPPRAHEQFF.

V usage is TRBV27 and J usage is TRBJ2-1; the D is unclear. Trimming stripped 5 bases from V and 9 bases from J, with 14 bases between. Germline V gene data show CDR1 as MNHEY and CDR2 as SMNVEV (reference sequence). The length of the CDR3 is 13 residues. The CDR3 reads CASSPRPQGEQFF. The CDR3 DNA sequence: TGTGCCAGCAGTCCCAGGCCCCAAGGTGAGCAGTTCTTC.

This chain connects TRBV19 to TRBJ1-5; 9 bases are a match to TRBD1. The V gene's germline CDR1 is LNHDA and CDR2 SQIVND (reference sequence). J was trimmed by 0 bases and V by 5 bases; bases with no gene match: 5. The CDR3 is 16 amino acids. The DNA of the CDR3 is TGTGCCAGTAGTGGCGGACAGGGGTTTAGCAATCAGCCCCAGCATTTT. This codes for CASSGGQGFSNQPQHF. The full variable domain, rest sourced from reference TRBV19 and TRBJ1-5, is DGGITQSPKYLFRKEGQNVTLSCEQNLNHDAMYWYRQDPGQGLRLIYYSQIVNDFQKGDIAEGYSVSREKKESFPLTVTSAQKNPTAFYLCASSGGQGFSNQPQHFGDGTRLSIL.

As concerns this clone: The sample holds other DNA sequences that translate to the same CDR3. The chain joins TRBV28 to TRBJ2-7; D ambiguous. The CDR3 is 13 amino acids. Trimming stripped 3 bases from V and 2 bases from J, with 8 bases between. Germline values: CDR1 MDHEN, CDR2 SYDVKM. CDR3 bases: TGTGCCAGCAGTTTGCGAGGAACCTACGAGCAGTACTTC. Translation: CASSLRGTYEQYF.

This clone was detected only once. This sequence joins TRBV25-1 and TRBJ1-4; perhaps TRBD1 as D (5 bases). The CDR3 sequence is 13 residues long. V lost 7 bases and J lost 2, with 8 bases in between. Germline CDR1 is MGHDK and CDR2 is SYGVNS. CDR3 coding DNA: TGTGCCAGCACTCAGGGTACTAATGAAAAACTGTTTTTT. Protein sequence: CASTQGTNEKLFF.

This sequence joins TRBV28 and TRBJ2-7; 10 positions match TRBD1. Germline V gene data show CDR1 as MDHEN and CDR2 as SYDVKM. V shed 7 bases, J shed 2 bases, and the junction held 8 bases outside the gene matches. The CDR3 spans 15 residues. The CDR3 region is CASKRSGQGTYEQYF. CDR3 nucleotides: TGTGCCAGCAAAAGGTCGGGACAGGGGACCTACGAGCAGTACTTC.

This chain connects TRBV25-1 to TRBJ1-5; possible D gene TRBD1, 5 bases. This CDR3 is 17 amino acids long. Germline loops: CDR1 MGHDK, CDR2 SYGVNS. Trimming took off 4 bases at V and 5 bases at J, with 21 bases between the two ends. The DNA of the CDR3 is TGTGCCAGCAGTGGGGGCCGGGACCGATTCCCTTATCAGCCCCAGCATTTT. This codes for CASSGGRDRFPYQPQHF. The whole variable domain, filled in from reference TRBV25-1 and TRBJ1-5, reads EADIYQTPRYLVIGTGKKITLECSQTMGHDKMYWYQQDPGMELHLIHYSYGVNSTEKGDLSSESTVSRIRTEHFPLTLESARPSHTSQYLCASSGGRDRFPYQPQHFGDGTRLSIL.

CDR3 sequence (DNA): TGTGCCAGTATCCCCACAGGGAAATATGGCTACACCTTC. Its protein product is CASIPTGKYGYTF. The V call is TRBV19, the J call TRBJ1-2; possible D gene TRBD1, 6 bases. Germline V gene lookup returns CDR1 LNHDA and CDR2 SQIVND (reference sequence). V lost 7 bases and J 5 bases, leaving 14 bases between the germline ends. The CDR3 is 13 amino acids.

The chain couples TRBV29-1 to TRBJ2-2; TRBD2 aligns across 13 bases. The CDR3 consists of 16 residues. V lost 1 base, J lost 8 bases, and 7 bases stayed unmatched. Germline V gene data show CDR1 as SQVTM and CDR2 as ANQGSEA. CDR3 amino acids: CSVEGETSGRAGELFF. CDR3 DNA sequence: TGCAGCGTTGAAGGGGAAACTAGCGGGAGGGCGGGGGAGCTGTTTTTT.

This rearrangement joins TRBV12-5 to TRBJ2-2, with 10 nucleotides matching TRBD2. V was pared by 4 bases and J by 5 bases, with 25 bases of the junction left unmatched. CDR1 and CDR2 (germline): LGHNT, FRNRAP. This CDR3 has 22 residues. The CDR3 nucleotides read TGTGCTAGTGGTTCTCCAATATTAACCGGGACTAGCGCCGGAGCGGGAACCGGGGAGCTGTTTTTT. Protein: CASGSPILTGTSAGAGTGELFF.

This chain connects TRBV30 to TRBJ2-3, with D hard to call. Germline V gives CDR1 GTSNPN, CDR2 SVGIG (reference sequence). The CDR3 loop spans 12 amino acids. Trimming shortened V by 5 bases and J by 5 bases, and 11 bases separated the two germline ends. The CDR3 nucleotides read TGTGCCTGGGGCTGGGTCCAAGATACGCAGTATTTT. Its translation is CAWGWVQDTQYF.

V gene TRBV12-3 or TRBV12-4 combines with J gene TRBJ2-7; D gene ambiguous. The CDR3 loop spans 11 amino acids. Trimming took off 6 bases at V and 2 bases at J, with 5 bases between the two ends. CDR3 in amino acids: CASSPAYEQYF. The CDR3 DNA sequence: TGTGCCAGCAGCCCCGCCTACGAGCAGTACTTC.

This chain links TRBV7-3 with TRBJ2-2; D call uncertain. The CDR3 is 16 residues long. V lost 7 bases and J 0 bases, leaving 15 bases between the germline ends. Germline lookup yields CDR1 SGHTA and CDR2 FQGTGA. The CDR3 bases are TGTGCCAGCACTTCCGGCCTGACTCCGAACACCGGGGAGCTGTTTTTT. It codes for CASTSGLTPNTGELFF. The full variable domain, in which reference TRBV7-3 and TRBJ2-2 provide the parts outside the CDR3, is GAGVSQTPSNKVTEKGKYVELRCDPISGHTALYWYRQSLGQGPEFLIYFQGTGAADDSGLPNDRFFAVRPEGSVSTLKIQRTERGDSAVYLCASTSGLTPNTGELFFGEGSRLTVL.